The next 24 T cell receptor beta chains were all read from a single sample in a study of blood T cell repertoires in COVID-19. TCRdb keeps only in-frame clones here, not all; method: immunoSEQ multiplex PCR. The profile shows 150,000 or so clones, roughly 86% of them singletons. The sequenced material came from peripheral blood. These receptors originate from a woman in her 70s with COVID-19, enrolled during active disease.

The V gene is TRBV28, the J gene TRBJ2-1, with TRBD1 matching over 9 bases. J was trimmed by 7 bases and V by 5 bases; bases with no gene match: 12. CDR3 size: 16 residues. CDR1 is MDHEN and CDR2 is SYDVKM in the germline V gene. The CDR3 protein is CASSPSGQGVSNEQFF. Written as DNA, the CDR3 is TGTGCCAGCAGTCCCTCGGGACAGGGAGTTTCGAATGAGCAGTTCTTC.

This clone was seen just once. The chain links TRBV2 to TRBJ2-5; 7 nucleotides match TRBD1. Germline values: CDR1 SNHLY, CDR2 FYNNEI. J gave up 0 bases and V 8 bases, and 9 bases lay outside the gene matches. The CDR3 totals 15 residues. The CDR3 sequence is CASGEQGLYQETQYF. The CDR3 coding sequence is TGTGCCAGCGGCGAACAGGGGCTTTACCAAGAGACCCAGTACTTC. The entire variable domain, with the rest obtained from reference TRBV2 and TRBJ2-5, is as follows: EPEVTQTPSHQVTQMGQEVILRCVPISNHLYFYWYRQILGQKVEFLVSFYNNEISEKSEIFDDQFSVERPDGSNFTLKIRSTKLEDSAMYFCASGEQGLYQETQYFGPGTRLLVL.

This clone is a singleton in its sample. The chain joins TRBV10-3 to TRBJ1-2; the D is unclear. Germline V gene data show CDR1 as ENHRY and CDR2 as SYGVKD. The CDR3 loop spans 15 amino acids. V was pared by 2 bases and J by 0 bases, with 10 bases between. CDR3 coding DNA: TGTGCCATCAGTGAGGCCATTGGAGCTAACTATGGCTACACCTTC. Translating gives CAISEAIGANYGYTF.

The V gene is TRBV19, the J gene TRBJ2-6, with D unresolved. Germline CDR1 reads LNHDA; CDR2 reads SQIVND (reference sequence). Trimming shortened V by 3 bases and J by 0 bases, and 9 bases separated the two germline ends. The CDR3 runs to 16 residues. The CDR3 sequence: CASSIQVPSGANVLTF. The DNA of the CDR3 is TGTGCCAGTAGTATCCAGGTGCCCTCTGGGGCCAACGTCCTGACTTTC.

The chain employs TRBV5-1 and TRBJ1-1, with a weak D call TRBD1 (5 bases). CDR1 and CDR2 from the germline V gene are SGHRS and YFSETQ. The CDR3 has 14 amino acids. The V gene lost 0 bases and the J gene lost 1 base, with 7 bases spanning the gap. CDR3 sequence: CASSLGTTNTEAFF. CDR3 sequence (DNA): TGCGCCAGCAGCTTGGGGACAACGAACACTGAAGCTTTCTTT.

The chain carries TRBV28 and TRBJ1-2; D is uncertain. V lost 7 bases, J lost 7 bases, and 10 bases lay in between. The CDR3 covers 11 residues. CDR1 is MDHEN, CDR2 SYDVKM, per germline. The CDR3: CASTAAGGYTF. As DNA, the CDR3 is TGTGCCAGCACCGCCGCGGGTGGCTACACCTTC.

This chain uses TRBV2 with TRBJ2-6; D not certain. V was shortened by 8 bases and J by 0 bases, with 17 bases between the two germline ends. CDR3 length equals 17 residues. Germline V CDR1 and CDR2: SNHLY, FYNNEI. The CDR3 here is CASAWNLPGSGANVLTF. CDR3 coding DNA: TGTGCCAGCGCCTGGAACCTTCCGGGCTCTGGGGCCAACGTCCTGACTTTC.

The chain joins TRBV5-5 to TRBJ1-3; D is perhaps TRBD1 (5 bases). The CDR3 loop spans 16 amino acids. Germline CDR1 and CDR2: SGHKS and YYEKEE (reference sequence). Trimming removed 4 bases at V and 0 bases at J, with 14 bases between. The CDR3: CASSPRQPPSGNTIYF. CDR3 nucleotides: TGTGCCAGCAGCCCAAGACAGCCACCCTCTGGAAACACCATATATTTT.

The rearrangement links TRBV10-3 to TRBJ1-2, with D unresolved. The CDR3 consists of 15 residues. Germline CDR1 reads ENHRY; CDR2 reads SYGVKD. The germline V and J ends were trimmed by 3 bases and 1 base, with 12 bases remaining between them. The CDR3 region is CAISEKRHSNYGYTF. CDR3 sequence (DNA): TGTGCCATCAGTGAAAAACGTCACAGTAACTATGGCTACACCTTC.

This clone is a singleton in its sample. The rearrangement joins TRBV18 to TRBJ1-1; D unresolved. The CDR3 has 14 amino acids. Germline lookup yields CDR1 KGHSH and CDR2 LQKENI. Trimming removed 2 bases from V and 3 bases from J, with 10 bases in between. The CDR3 region has the DNA TGTGCCAGCTCACCAGAGGGTAGCCACACTGAAGCTTTCTTT. This gives the protein CASSPEGSHTEAFF.

The J gene is TRBJ2-1, the V gene TRBV12-3 or TRBV12-4; D perhaps matches TRBD1 (6 bases). The CDR3 is 13 amino acids. The V and J ends lost 8 bases and 5 bases respectively, with 13 bases between them. CDR3 sequence (DNA): TGTGCCAGCCAGGGACAAACAAACAATGAGCAGTTCTTC. As protein: CASQGQTNNEQFF.

The V call is TRBV3-1 (or the pseudogene TRBV3-2), the J call TRBJ1-4, with 8 bases identical to TRBD1. The CDR3 has 19 amino acids. V was pared by 0 bases and J by 3 bases, with 12 bases of the junction left unmatched. Germline lookup yields CDR1 LGHDT and CDR2 YNNKEL (reference sequence). The CDR3: CASSQDLWTGWDSNEKLFF. The CDR3 DNA is TGTGCCAGCAGCCAAGATCTTTGGACAGGGTGGGACTCTAATGAAAAACTGTTTTTT.

The genes are TRBV7-2 and TRBJ1-5; TRBD1 aligns across 7 bases. This CDR3 comprises 16 residues. V was clipped by 3 bases and J by 6 bases; unmatched bases: 11. Germline V gene sequence: CDR1 SGHTA, CDR2 FQGNSA. In DNA form, the CDR3 reads TGTGCCAGCAGCTTTCGACAGGGTGCAGTGGGTCAGCCCCAGCATTTT. Protein: CASSFRQGAVGQPQHF.

This chain joins TRBV5-8 and TRBJ2-4, with D perhaps TRBD2 (7 bases). Germline V CDR1 and CDR2: SGHTS, YDEGEE. This CDR3 is built from 17 residues. Trimming removed 4 bases from V and 0 bases from J, with 17 bases in between. CDR3 coding DNA: TGTGCCAGCAGCGGGGGGGCAGGTACGCTAGCCAAAAACATTCAGTACTTC. Protein: CASSGGAGTLAKNIQYF.

Here the CDR3 DNA reads TGTGCCAGCAGCTTAGTAGGGCAGGGGGCCTCACCCCTCCACTTT. Its translation: CASSLVGQGASPLHF. The chain combines TRBV11-2 with TRBJ1-6; TRBD1 matches at 8 bases. CDR1 and CDR2 from the germline V gene are SGHAT and FQNNGV. The trim removed 1 base at V and 10 bases at J, leaving 6 bases unmatched. The CDR3 sequence is 15 residues long.

The chain links TRBV5-1 to TRBJ1-3; D gene uncertain. In germline, CDR1 is SGHRS, CDR2 YFSETQ. V lost 4 bases and J 0 bases, leaving 14 bases between the germline ends. The CDR3 totals 16 residues. CDR3 nucleotides: TGCGCCAGCAGCCCGCGGAAGGCAGACTCTGGAAACACCATATATTTT. As protein: CASSPRKADSGNTIYF.

This chain joins TRBV28 and TRBJ1-5, with D tentatively TRBD1 (6 bases). This CDR3 is 15 amino acids long. Germline assignment: CDR1 MDHEN and CDR2 SYDVKM. V lost 7 bases and J 6 bases, leaving 19 bases between the germline ends. The CDR3 DNA sequence: TGTGCCAGCACCCCGGGGTCGGGGGGCAGTCAGCCCCAGCATTTT. Its translation: CASTPGSGGSQPQHF. Using reference TRBV28 and TRBJ1-5 for the parts outside the CDR3, the full variable domain is DVKVTQSSRYLVKRTGEKVFLECVQDMDHENMFWYRQDPGLGLRLIYFSYDVKMKEKGDIPEGYSVSREKKERFSLILESASTNQTSMYLCASTPGSGGSQPQHFGDGTRLSIL.

The CDR3: CASSRGATGELFF. For the CDR3, the DNA is TGTGCCAGCAGTCGCGGTGCCACCGGGGAGCTGTTTTTT. This chain joins TRBV3-1 (or the pseudogene TRBV3-2) and TRBJ2-2; D is uncertain. Germline lookup yields CDR1 LGHDT and CDR2 YNNKEL (reference sequence). This CDR3 contains 13 residues. The V end lost 6 bases, the J end lost 4 bases, and 9 bases lay between the germline ends.

This rearrangement joins TRBV27 to TRBJ2-7; D is uncertain. This CDR3 is 13 amino acids long. V was cut by 3 bases and J by 1 base, with 7 bases left in between. Germline V CDR1 and CDR2: MNHEY, SMNVEV (reference sequence). The chain's CDR3 is CASSFRGSYEQYF. CDR3 in DNA: TGTGCCAGCAGTTTCAGAGGATCCTACGAGCAGTACTTC.

In its sample, this clone was seen once. The chain carries TRBV10-1 and TRBJ1-5; unclear D gene. CDR1 and CDR2 (germline): WNHNN, SYGVQD (reference sequence). V was trimmed by 5 bases and J by 7 bases, leaving 12 bases between them. The CDR3 is 13 residues long. CDR3 residues: CASSPRVGQPQHF. The CDR3 DNA is TGCGCCAGCAGTCCCCGGGTCGGGCAGCCCCAGCATTTT.

The rearrangement uses TRBV5-5 and TRBJ2-1, with 9 bases that match TRBD2. Germline V CDR1 and CDR2: SGHKS, YYEKEE (reference sequence). Germline trimming cut 0 bases from V and 7 bases from J; bases unmatched to any gene: 17. CDR3 size: 19 residues. The CDR3 is CASSLALIAGAPVWNEQFF. As DNA, the CDR3 is TGTGCCAGCAGCTTGGCCTTGATAGCGGGGGCCCCGGTTTGGAATGAGCAGTTCTTC.

In this sample, this clone turned up once. The J gene is TRBJ2-5, the V gene TRBV15; TRBD1 agrees at 7 bases. Germline CDR1 is LNHNV and CDR2 is YYDKDF (reference sequence). The length of the CDR3 is 15 residues. The V segment lost 0 bases and the J segment 2 bases; nucleotides outside the gene matches: 3. The CDR3 region is CATSRDAGGQETQYF. The CDR3, as DNA: TGTGCCACCAGCAGAGATGCAGGGGGACAAGAGACCCAGTACTTC.

The chain recombines TRBV6-5 with TRBJ1-3; weak D call: TRBD1 (5 bases). V was shortened by 5 bases and J by 2 bases, with 10 bases between the two germline ends. Germline CDR1 MNHEY, CDR2 SVGAGI. The CDR3 has 14 amino acids. CDR3 nucleotides: TGTGCCAGCAGTAGCCGGGGGGCTGGAAACACCATATATTTT. The encoded protein is CASSSRGAGNTIYF.

This clone was counted a few times. The chain links TRBV7-9 to TRBJ2-2; 10 nucleotides match TRBD1. With 1 base clipped from V and 7 bases from J, the junction kept 6 bases outside the gene matches. Germline CDR1 reads SEHNR; CDR2 reads FQNEAQ (reference sequence). CDR3 length: 16 residues. In DNA, the CDR3 is TGTGCCAGCAGCTTAGGTGGACAGGGGGGTTACGGGGAGCTGTTTTTT. It translates to CASSLGGQGGYGELFF.